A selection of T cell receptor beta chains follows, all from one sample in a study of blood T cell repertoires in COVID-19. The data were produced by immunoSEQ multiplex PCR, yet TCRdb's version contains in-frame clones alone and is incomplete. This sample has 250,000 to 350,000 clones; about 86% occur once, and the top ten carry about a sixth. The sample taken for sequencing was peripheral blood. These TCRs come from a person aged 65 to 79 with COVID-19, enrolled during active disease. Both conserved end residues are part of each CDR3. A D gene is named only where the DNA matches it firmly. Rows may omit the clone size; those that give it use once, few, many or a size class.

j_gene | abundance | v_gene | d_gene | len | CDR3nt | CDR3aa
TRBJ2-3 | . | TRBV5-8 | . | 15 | TGTGCCAGCAGCTTGGAGCCGGGTGCGACAGATACGCAGTATTTT | CASSLEPGATDTQYF
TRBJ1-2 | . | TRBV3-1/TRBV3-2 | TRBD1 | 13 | TGTGCCAGCAGCCAAAGGGGGCGATCCGGCTACACCTTC | CASSQRGRSGYTF
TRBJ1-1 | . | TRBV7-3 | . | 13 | TGTGCCAGCAGCGACCACGGGTCCGGGAAAGCTTTCTTT | CASSDHGSGKAFF
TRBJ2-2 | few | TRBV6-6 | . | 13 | TGTGCCAGCAGTATACAGAACACCGGGGAGCTGTTTTTT | CASSIQNTGELFF
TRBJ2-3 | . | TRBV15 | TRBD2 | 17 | TGTGCCACCAGCAGAGATCGGCGGGAGGACAACACAGATACGCAGTATTTT | CATSRDRREDNTDTQYF
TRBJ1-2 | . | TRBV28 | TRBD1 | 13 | TGTGCCTCCCACCAGACAGGGACCTATGGCTACACCTTC | CASHQTGTYGYTF
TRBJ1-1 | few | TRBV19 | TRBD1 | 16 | TGTGCCAGTAGTATCTACGGACAGGGCCTCGGCACTGAAGCTTTCTTT | CASSIYGQGLGTEAFF
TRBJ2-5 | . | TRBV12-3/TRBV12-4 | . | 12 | TGTGCCAGCAGTTTAAGGGGAGAGACCCAGTACTTC | CASSLRGETQYF
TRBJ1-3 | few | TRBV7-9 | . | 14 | TGTGCCAGCAGCCCCCAGGTCTCTGGAAACACCATATATTTT | CASSPQVSGNTIYF
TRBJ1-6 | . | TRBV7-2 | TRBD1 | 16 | TGTGCCAGCAGCTTAGTATCAGGGGGCCTTTTTTCACCCCTCCACTTT | CASSLVSGGLFSPLHF
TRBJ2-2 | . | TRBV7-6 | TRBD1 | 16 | TGTGCCAGCAGCCCGTCAGGGGGCATCAACACCGGGGAGCTGTTTTTT | CASSPSGGINTGELFF
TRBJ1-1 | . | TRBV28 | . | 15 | TGTGCCAGCAGTCTAAGCCCGGGAGGGAACACTGAAGCTTTCTTT | CASSLSPGGNTEAFF
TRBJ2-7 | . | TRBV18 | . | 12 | TGTGCCAGCGGACGAGACAGATACGAGCAGTACTTC | CASGRDRYEQYF
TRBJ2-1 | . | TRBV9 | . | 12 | TGTGCCAGCAGCGCCTCCGCGGGTGAGCAGTTCTTC | CASSASAGEQFF
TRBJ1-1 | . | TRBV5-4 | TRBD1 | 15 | TGTGCCAGCAGCACTCCGGACAGGGCGAGGACTGAAGCTTTCTTT | CASSTPDRARTEAFF
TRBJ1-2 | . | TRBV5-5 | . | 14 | TGTGCCAGCAGCCCCAGTGGGGGGGCTGAGGGCTACACCTTC | CASSPSGGAEGYTF
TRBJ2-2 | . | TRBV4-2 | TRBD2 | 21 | TGTGCCAGCAGCCTACTTACCGTCGTGGGGACTAGCGGGAGGTTCACCGGGGAGCTGTTTTTT | CASSLLTVVGTSGRFTGELFF
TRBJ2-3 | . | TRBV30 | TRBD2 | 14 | TGTGCCTCCTCTAGCGGCAACCCCACAGATACGCAGTATTTT | CASSSGNPTDTQYF
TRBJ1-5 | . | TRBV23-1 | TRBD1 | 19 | TGCGCCAGCAGTCAATCTTGGGGACAGGAGTCTTATAGCAATCAGCCCCAGCATTTT | CASSQSWGQESYSNQPQHF
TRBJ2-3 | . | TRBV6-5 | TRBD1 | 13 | TGTGCCAGCAGGAAACAGGGGGCAGATACGCAGTATTTT | CASRKQGADTQYF
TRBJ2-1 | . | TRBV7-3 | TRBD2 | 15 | TGTGCCAGCAGCTTAACTAGCGGGAGGATCAATGAGCAGTTCTTC | CASSLTSGRINEQFF
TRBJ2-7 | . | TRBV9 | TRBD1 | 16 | TGTGCCAGCAGCGTAGACGGGACAGGGGGCGCGGATGAGCAGTACTTC | CASSVDGTGGADEQYF
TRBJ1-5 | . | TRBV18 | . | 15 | TGTGCCAGCTCACCCCAGGCCAATAGCAATCAGCCCCAGCATTTT | CASSPQANSNQPQHF
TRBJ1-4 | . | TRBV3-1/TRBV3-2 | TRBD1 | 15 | TGTGCCAGCAGCCAGCCGGGACAGGGGAATGAAAAACTGTTTTTT | CASSQPGQGNEKLFF
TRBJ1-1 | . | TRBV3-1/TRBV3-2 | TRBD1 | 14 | TGTGCCAGCAGCGACAGGGGACTTGTGACTGAAGCTTTCTTT | CASSDRGLVTEAFF
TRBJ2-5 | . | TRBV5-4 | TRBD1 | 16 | TGTGCCAGCAGCTCAGGACCACAGGGGGCGGGAGAGACCCAGTACTTC | CASSSGPQGAGETQYF
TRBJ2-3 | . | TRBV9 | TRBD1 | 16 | TGTGCCAGCAGCGCGGGGACAGGGTGGTCGGCAGATACGCAGTATTTT | CASSAGTGWSADTQYF
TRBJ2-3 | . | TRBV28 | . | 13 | TGTGCCAGCAGTTTCAGTTCCACAGATACGCAGTATTTT | CASSFSSTDTQYF
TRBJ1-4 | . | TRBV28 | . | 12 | TGTGCCAGCATCGATAAAGCCGAAAAACTGTTTTTT | CASIDKAEKLFF
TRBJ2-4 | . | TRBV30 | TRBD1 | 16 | TGTGCCTGGCAACCCCGGACAGGGGGTATGATGTACATTCAGTACTTC | CAWQPRTGGMMYIQYF
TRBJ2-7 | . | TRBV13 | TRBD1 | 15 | TGTGCCAGCAGAAGGACAGGGGGCGGGTGGTACGAGCAGTACTTC | CASRRTGGGWYEQYF
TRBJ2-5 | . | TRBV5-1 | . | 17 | TGCGCCAGCAGCTTGGCCTCCGGGTCACGTAAGGGGGAGACCCAGTACTTC | CASSLASGSRKGETQYF
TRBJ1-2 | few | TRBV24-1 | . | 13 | TGTGCCACCAGTGGTGTGGATGGGCACGGCTACACCTTC | CATSGVDGHGYTF
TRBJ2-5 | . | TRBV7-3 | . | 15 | TGTGCCAGCAGCTCTAATCCGGGACACAAAGAGACCCAGTACTTC | CASSSNPGHKETQYF
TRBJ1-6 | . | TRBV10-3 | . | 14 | TGTGCCATCAGTGGGTCGCAGTCCAATTCACCCCTCCACTTT | CAISGSQSNSPLHF
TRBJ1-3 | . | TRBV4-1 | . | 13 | TGCGCCAGCAGCCGCCAAACTTCGGACACCATATATTTT | CASSRQTSDTIYF
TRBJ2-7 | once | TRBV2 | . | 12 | TGTGCCAGCAGTGAATCCGTCTACGAGCAGTACTTC | CASSESVYEQYF
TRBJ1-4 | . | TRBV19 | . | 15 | TGTGCCAGTAGTCCAAGCGGGATGGGGTACGAAAAACTGTTTTTT | CASSPSGMGYEKLFF
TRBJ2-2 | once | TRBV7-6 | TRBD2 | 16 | TGTGCCAGCAGCTTAGGGGCCAGCGGGAGCGCCGGGGAGCTGTTTTTT | CASSLGASGSAGELFF
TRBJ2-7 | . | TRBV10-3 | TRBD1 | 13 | TGTGCCACGGGGGGACAGGGAACCTACGAGCAGTACTTC | CATGGQGTYEQYF
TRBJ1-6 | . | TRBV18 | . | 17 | TGTGCCAGCTCACCAGGGGCAGGGCCGGCTGGTAATTCACCCCTCCACTTT | CASSPGAGPAGNSPLHF
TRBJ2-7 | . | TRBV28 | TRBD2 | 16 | TGTGCCGCCGGACTAGCGGGGGCCCAAATCTCCTACGAGCAGTACTTC | CAAGLAGAQISYEQYF
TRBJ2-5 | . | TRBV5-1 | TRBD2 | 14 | TGCGCCAGCAGCTTCGGCGGGGGCCAAGAGACCCAGTACTTC | CASSFGGGQETQYF
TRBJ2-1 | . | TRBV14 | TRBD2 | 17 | TGTGCCAGCAGCCTCCGTAGGACTAGCGGGATGAAGAATGAGCAGTTCTTC | CASSLRRTSGMKNEQFF
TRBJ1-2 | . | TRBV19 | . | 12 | TGTGCCAGTAGAGGCAGGGACTATGGCTACACCTTC | CASRGRDYGYTF
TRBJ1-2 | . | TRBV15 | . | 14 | TGTGCCACCAGCAGAGTTGGGGGGGCCGGTGGCTACACCTTC | CATSRVGGAGGYTF
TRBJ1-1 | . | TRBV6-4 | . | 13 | TGTGCCAGCGGCCGGGATTCAAACACTGAAGCTTTCTTT | CASGRDSNTEAFF
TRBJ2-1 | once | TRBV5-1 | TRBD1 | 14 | TGCGCCAGCAGCACCCGGACAGGCGGCCATGAGCAGTTCTTC | CASSTRTGGHEQFF
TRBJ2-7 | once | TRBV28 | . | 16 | TGTGCCGGGGAGGGGCAGGGGGCGCTTAGGGCCTACGAGCAGTACTTC | CAGEGQGALRAYEQYF
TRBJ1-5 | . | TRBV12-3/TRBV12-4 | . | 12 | TGTGCCAGCAGTTTTGAGTGGCAGCCCCAGCATTTT | CASSFEWQPQHF
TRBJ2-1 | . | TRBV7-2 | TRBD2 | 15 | TGTGCCAGCAGCAAGACTAGCGGGAGTGGTAATGAGCAGTTCTTC | CASSKTSGSGNEQFF
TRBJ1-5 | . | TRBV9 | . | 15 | TGTGCCAGCAGCCCCCTCGGGGATAGCAATCAGCCCCAGCATTTT | CASSPLGDSNQPQHF
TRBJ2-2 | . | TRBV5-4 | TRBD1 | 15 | TGTGCCAGTACGGACAGGCGATCGAACACCGGGGAGCTGTTTTTT | CASTDRRSNTGELFF